The 16 T cell receptor beta chains listed next were all sequenced from one sample in a study of cytomegalovirus exposure and HLA in healthy donors. The PCR employed 60 Vbeta primers together with 13 Jbeta primers. The method was immunoSEQ multiplex PCR; TCRdb's version includes in-frame clones alone and lacks a portion of them. The repertoire holds more than 80,000 clones, with 60% to 80% as singletons. Sequenced material: PBMCs. Receptors originate from a man in his sixties in good health and CMV-seronegative.

The genes are TRBV6-4 and TRBJ2-3; D is undetermined. Germline V lookup: CDR1 MRHNA, CDR2 SNTAGT. The germline V and J ends were trimmed by 5 bases and 2 bases, with 8 bases remaining between them. The CDR3 is 13 amino acids. CDR3: CASSNRPTDTQYF. The CDR3 DNA reads TGTGCCAGCAGTAACAGACCCACAGATACGCAGTATTTT.

The genes are TRBV7-9 and TRBJ2-2, with TRBD2 identical over 8 bases. V lost 1 base and J lost 1; bases outside the gene matches: 2. The CDR3 totals 16 residues. Germline CDR1 is SEHNR and CDR2 is FQNEAQ (reference sequence). CDR3: CASSLVLAGNTGELFF. The CDR3 nucleotides read TGTGCCAGCAGCTTAGTCCTAGCGGGGAACACCGGGGAGCTGTTTTTT.

The chain uses TRBV18 and TRBJ2-3; TRBD2 agrees at 8 bases. Germline V gene sequence: CDR1 KGHSH, CDR2 LQKENI. With V trimmed by 2 bases and J by 12 bases, 10 bases remained unmatched. The CDR3 covers 14 residues. CDR3 DNA: TGTGCCAGCTCACCAAACCTCAGCGGGGGTACACAGTATTTT. It specifies CASSPNLSGGTQYF.

The chain joins TRBV7-3 to TRBJ2-1, with D tentatively TRBD1 (5 bases). CDR1 and CDR2 from the germline V gene are SGHTA and FQGTGA. The CDR3 loop spans 16 amino acids. V lost 0 bases and J 2 bases, leaving 11 bases between the germline ends. The chain's CDR3 is CASSLTGSGTYNEQFF. CDR3 nucleotides: TGTGCCAGCAGCTTAACGGGGTCAGGGACCTACAATGAGCAGTTCTTC.

The sample holds one count of this clone. The genes are TRBV19 and TRBJ2-6, with D possibly being TRBD1 (6 bases). CDR1 and CDR2 from the germline V gene are LNHDA and SQIVND (reference sequence). V shed 9 bases and J shed 2 bases, with 14 bases lying between them. The CDR3 spans 15 residues. The CDR3 region has the DNA TGTGCCAGCGGGACACCTAGTACTGGGGCCAACGTCCTGACTTTC. Translating it yields CASGTPSTGANVLTF.

In its sample, this clone was seen a few times. The V gene is TRBV28, the J gene TRBJ2-5; a possible D gene is TRBD1 (5 bases). CDR3 length: 13 amino acids. V lost 6 bases and J lost 2, with 10 bases in between. Germline assignment: CDR1 MDHEN and CDR2 SYDVKM. The CDR3 loop is CASRWTSQETQYF. CDR3 bases: TGTGCCAGCAGATGGACAAGTCAAGAGACCCAGTACTTC.

This clone was found once. The V and J genes are TRBV19 and TRBJ1-1; D is possibly TRBD1 (5 bases). CDR3 length equals 14 residues. Deletions cut 3 bases from V and 0 bases from J, with 8 bases between. Germline CDR1 is LNHDA and CDR2 is SQIVND (reference sequence). This CDR3 reads CASSIGHMNTEAFF. The CDR3 DNA sequence: TGTGCCAGTAGTATTGGACACATGAACACTGAAGCTTTCTTT.

The V gene is TRBV11-2, the J gene TRBJ1-6; possibly TRBD1 for D (5 bases). The V gene's germline CDR1 is SGHAT and CDR2 FQNNGV. The CDR3 loop spans 14 amino acids. V was trimmed by 3 bases and J by 14 bases, leaving 17 bases between them. The CDR3 nucleotides are TGTGCCAGCAGCTTTCAGGGTGCCGATTCGGCCCTCCACTTT. Translation gives CASSFQGADSALHF.

This clone came up a few times. The gene calls are TRBV5-1 and TRBJ1-1; unclear D gene. V shed 4 bases and J shed 0 bases, with 13 bases lying between them. Germline-derived CDR1 and CDR2 are SGHRS and YFSETQ. The CDR3 sequence is 15 residues long. The CDR3 nucleotides are TGCGCCAGCAGCACGACTGCTTCGCTGAACACTGAAGCTTTCTTT. It translates to CASSTTASLNTEAFF.

The chain uses TRBV28 and TRBJ2-7; TRBD1 matches 8 bases. The V segment lost 9 bases and the J segment 2 bases; nucleotides outside the gene matches: 6. The germline V gene encodes CDR1 MDHEN and CDR2 SYDVKM. The length of the CDR3 is 13 residues. Here the CDR3 DNA reads TGTGCCAGTACGGACAGGGCAACCTACGAGCAGTACTTC. Encoded protein: CASTDRATYEQYF.

The rearrangement uses TRBV5-1 and TRBJ2-5; 8 nucleotides line up with TRBD1. The CDR3 spans 15 residues. Trimming removed 4 bases from V and 5 bases from J; junction bases left unmatched: 10. Germline-derived CDR1 and CDR2 are SGHRS and YFSETQ. The CDR3 nucleotides are TGCGCCAGCAGCGGGGACAGGTTTCGAGGGGAGACCCAGTACTTC. Amino acid sequence: CASSGDRFRGETQYF.

The chain recombines TRBV7-2 with TRBJ1-4; a possible D gene is TRBD1 (5 bases). In germline, CDR1 is SGHTA, CDR2 FQGNSA. V lost 6 bases, J lost 7 bases, and 18 bases lay in between. There are 15 residues in the CDR3. The CDR3 sequence is CASSFVPGLFEKLFF. For the CDR3, the DNA is TGTGCCAGCAGTTTCGTACCGGGACTGTTTGAAAAACTGTTTTTT. The full variable domain, its missing parts supplied by reference TRBV7-2 and TRBJ1-4, is GAGVSQSPSNKVTEKGKDVELRCDPISGHTALYWYRQSLGQGLEFLIYFQGNSAPDKSGLPSDRFSAERTGGSVSTLTIQRTQQEDSAVYLCASSFVPGLFEKLFFGSGTQLSVL.

This sequence joins TRBV5-1 and TRBJ2-2, with TRBD1 identical over 7 bases. The ends lost 2 bases at V and 0 bases at J; junction bases unmatched: 4. The V gene's germline CDR1 is SGHRS and CDR2 YFSETQ. The CDR3 sequence is 16 residues long. CDR3 bases: TGCGCCAGCAGCTTAGACAGGGCCCCGAACACCGGGGAGCTGTTTTTT. It codes for CASSLDRAPNTGELFF.

The V gene is TRBV4-3, the J gene TRBJ2-7; TRBD2 aligns across 7 bases. The ends lost 1 base at V and 2 bases at J; junction bases unmatched: 8. The CDR3 contains 16 residues. In germline, CDR1 is LGHNA, CDR2 YSLEER. CDR3 region: CASSQVFSAGTYEQYF. The DNA for the CDR3 is TGCGCCAGCAGCCAAGTTTTTTCAGCGGGGACCTACGAGCAGTACTTC.

The rearrangement uses TRBV7-9 and TRBJ1-5; the D is unclear. The CDR3 has 14 residues. The ends were cut back, 1 base at V and 2 bases at J, with 6 bases in the middle. Looked up from germline, CDR1 is SEHNR and CDR2 is FQNEAQ (reference sequence). The CDR3 DNA follows: TGTGCCAGCAGCTTAGAGGGAGGCAATCAGCCCCAGCATTTT. Translating it yields CASSLEGGNQPQHF. The full variable domain, with the rest looked up from reference TRBV7-9 and TRBJ1-5, is DTGVSQNPRHKITKRGQNVTFRCDPISEHNRLYWYRQTLGQGPEFLTYFQNEAQLEKSRLLSDRFSAERPKGSFSTLEIQRTEQGDSAMYLCASSLEGGNQPQHFGDGTRLSIL.

The chain couples TRBV5-1 to TRBJ2-1, with a tentative D call TRBD1 (7 bases). The length of the CDR3 is 14 residues. CDR1 and CDR2 (germline): SGHRS, YFSETQ. The germline V and J ends were trimmed by 5 bases and 6 bases, with 15 bases remaining between them. The CDR3, as DNA: TGCGCCAGCAGTCGACAGGGAGGTAGCAATGAGCAGTTCTTC. This sequence encodes CASSRQGGSNEQFF.